The rows below give T cell receptor beta chains drawn from one sample of a study of spatial heterogeneity in lung cancer. TCRdb passed the 5' RACE reads through MiXCR, listing each CDR3 protein once. The table records around 12,000 distinct CDR3 sequences, roughly an eighth of them present only once. The specimen was PBMCs, collected at surgery. These receptors were obtained from a female donor with early-stage non-small cell lung cancer. CDR3s include the opening cysteine and the closing phenylalanine or tryptophan. D genes are given only for firm matches. The size entry is marked missing in some rows and otherwise reads once, few, many or a size class.

CDR3nt | CDR3aa | abundance | j_gene | v_gene | len | d_gene
TGTGCCTGGAGCTGGCGGGGTCTATTGAGCGAGCAGTACTTC | CAWSWRGLLSEQYF | . | TRBJ2-7 | TRBV30 | 14 | .
TGTGCCAGCAGGGACATGGGGGAAAAACTGTTTTTT | CASRDMGEKLFF | many | TRBJ1-4 | TRBV21-1 | 12 | .
TGTGCCAGCAATTCTGACAGGAACACTGAAGCTTTCTTT | CASNSDRNTEAFF | medium-sized | TRBJ1-1 | TRBV2 | 13 | .
TGTGCCAGCGCTACCCCGAGGGACAGGGGGTCAGATACGCAGTATTTT | CASATPRDRGSDTQYF | many | TRBJ2-3 | TRBV2 | 16 | TRBD1
TGTGCCAGCAGCTTGGTGGGACTAGCGGGAGTTCCCGGGGAGCTGTTTTTT | CASSLVGLAGVPGELFF | many | TRBJ2-2 | TRBV5-4 | 17 | TRBD2
TGTGCCAGCAGCCCTAGGACTAGCGGGAGAAGGGCCACAGATACGCAGTATTTT | CASSPRTSGRRATDTQYF | medium-sized | TRBJ2-3 | TRBV3-1 | 18 | TRBD2
TGTGCCAGCAGCGGAAAGGGACCGCTCAGCTCCTACAATGAGCAGTTCTTC | CASSGKGPLSSYNEQFF | medium-sized | TRBJ2-1 | TRBV7-8 | 17 | .
TGCAGCGTTGAACTTTCGTCATATGAAAAACTGTTTTTT | CSVELSSYEKLFF | . | TRBJ1-4 | TRBV29-1 | 13 | .
TGCAGTGCACTTTCTAGCGGGGGGCCGAAGACCCAGTACTTC | CSALSSGGPKTQYF | many | TRBJ2-5 | TRBV20-1 | 14 | TRBD2
TGTGCCACCACGACCGACAGGCGAGAGACCCAGTACTTC | CATTTDRRETQYF | medium-sized | TRBJ2-5 | TRBV28 | 13 | .
TGTGCCAGCAGATTGGGGACAGGGACCCACGAGCAGTACTTC | CASRLGTGTHEQYF | medium-sized | TRBJ2-7 | TRBV28 | 14 | TRBD1
TGTGCCAGTAGACGGGGACAGCGCAACACTGAAGCTTTCTTT | CASRRGQRNTEAFF | many | TRBJ1-1 | TRBV19 | 14 | TRBD1
TGCAGCGTTTATACAGGGAACTATGGCTACACCTTC | CSVYTGNYGYTF | medium-sized | TRBJ1-2 | TRBV29-1 | 12 | .
TGTGCCAGCAGCCTGGGAGGGTACAATGAGCAGTTCTTC | CASSLGGYNEQFF | medium-sized | TRBJ2-1 | TRBV5-5 | 13 | TRBD2
TGTGCCAGTACTACGGGAGTCGGCACCGGGGAGCTGTTTTTT | CASTTGVGTGELFF | few | TRBJ2-2 | TRBV19 | 14 | .
TGCAGTGCCGTCGGGACTAGCGGGAGTATGGTCTACGAGCAGTACTTC | CSAVGTSGSMVYEQYF | many | TRBJ2-7 | TRBV20-1 | 16 | TRBD2
TGCAGCGTTGCCGGGGCAGATACGCAGTATTTT | CSVAGADTQYF | medium-sized | TRBJ2-3 | TRBV29-1 | 11 | .
TGCAGTAATGAGGACGAAACGGGCGTGCAAGAGACCCAGTACTTC | CSNEDETGVQETQYF | . | TRBJ2-5 | TRBV20-1 | 15 | .
TGTGCCAGCTGCTGGACGCCAAGCTCCTACAATGAGCAGTTCTTC | CASCWTPSSYNEQFF | few | TRBJ2-1 | TRBV11-1 | 15 | .
TGCAGCGGAGGACAGGGGAACACCGGGGAGCTGTTTTTT | CSGGQGNTGELFF | medium-sized | TRBJ2-2 | TRBV29-1 | 13 | TRBD1
TGTGCCAGCAGTCTAATAGCGGGAGAGGCCCCCTACGAGCAGTACTTC | CASSLIAGEAPYEQYF | . | TRBJ2-7 | TRBV11-2 | 16 | TRBD2
TGTGCCAGCAGCTCCCTCTCAGCGGGGGGGCTTGGCACCGGGGAGCTGTTTTTT | CASSSLSAGGLGTGELFF | medium-sized | TRBJ2-2 | TRBV7-8 | 18 | TRBD2
TGTGCCAGCAGCTTGGGACAGGGGCTCCGTGAGCAGTTCTTC | CASSLGQGLREQFF | medium-sized | TRBJ2-1 | TRBV27 | 14 | TRBD1
TGTGCCAGCAGCTTGGTACCACAGGGGGACAATGAGCAGTTCTTC | CASSLVPQGDNEQFF | . | TRBJ2-1 | TRBV5-5 | 15 | TRBD1
TGCAGCGTCCCGGGACAGCCTTATGGCTACACCTTC | CSVPGQPYGYTF | . | TRBJ1-2 | TRBV29-1 | 12 | TRBD1
TGTGCCAGCAGTCCCTGGACAGGTCCCGACACTGAAGCTTTCTTT | CASSPWTGPDTEAFF | . | TRBJ1-1 | TRBV12-3/TRBV12-4 | 15 | TRBD1
TGCAGTGCTAGAGATGCCCTCGAAAGTCGGGAGACCCAGTACTTC | CSARDALESRETQYF | medium-sized | TRBJ2-5 | TRBV20-1 | 15 | .
TGTGCCAGCAGAGCCCCCTCGGATACGCAGTATTTT | CASRAPSDTQYF | medium-sized | TRBJ2-3 | TRBV6-5 | 12 | .
TGCGCCAGCAGCTCCACCGGGACAGGGGGACAATCACCCCTCCACTTT | CASSSTGTGGQSPLHF | medium-sized | TRBJ1-6 | TRBV5-1 | 16 | TRBD1
TGTGGCACAAGATCGCAGTATTTT | CGTRSQYF | medium-sized | TRBJ2-3 | TRBV7-9 | 8 | .
TGTGCCAGCAGTTCCGGACAGGGGGTTACTGAAGCTTTCTTT | CASSSGQGVTEAFF | medium-sized | TRBJ1-1 | TRBV28 | 14 | TRBD1
TGTGCCAGCAGCCGACGACAGGGCCGAGATCAGCCCCAGCATTTT | CASSRRQGRDQPQHF | many | TRBJ1-5 | TRBV7-6 | 15 | TRBD1
TGCAGCGTTGCAGGGGGCGGGAACTATGGCTACACCTTC | CSVAGGGNYGYTF | many | TRBJ1-2 | TRBV29-1 | 13 | TRBD1
TGTGCCAGCAGGATTACAGGGTCTGTTGAAAAACTGTTTTTT | CASRITGSVEKLFF | medium-sized | TRBJ1-4 | TRBV7-9 | 14 | .
TGTGCCAGCAAACGACTAATTCCAGAGACCCAGTACTTC | CASKRLIPETQYF | many | TRBJ2-5 | TRBV28 | 13 | .
TGTGCCAGCAGCCAAGGAGGACTGCTCAACGAGCAGTACTTC | CASSQGGLLNEQYF | many | TRBJ2-7 | TRBV3-1 | 14 | .
TGTGCCAGCAGCGTAGCACAGGTCGGGAGGGAGCAGTTCTTC | CASSVAQVGREQFF | . | TRBJ2-1 | TRBV9 | 14 | TRBD2
TGCAGCGCGGACCAAGAGACCCAGTACTTC | CSADQETQYF | medium-sized | TRBJ2-5 | TRBV29-1 | 10 | .
TGTGCCACCAGTGACCCACCCGGGGACGGTGGCACCGGGGAGCTGTTTTTT | CATSDPPGDGGTGELFF | medium-sized | TRBJ2-2 | TRBV24-1 | 17 | .
TGCAGCGCCCTCGGGGCAGGGGGATACAATGAGCAGTTCTTC | CSALGAGGYNEQFF | few | TRBJ2-1 | TRBV29-1 | 14 | TRBD1
TGTGCCAGCAGAATACCAGGGGGCAACACAGATACGCAGTATTTT | CASRIPGGNTDTQYF | . | TRBJ2-3 | TRBV6-2/TRBV6-3 | 15 | TRBD1
TGTGCCAGCAGCCAGCCCGGGACTAGCGGGAGGGCCCCACAGTTCTTC | CASSQPGTSGRAPQFF | many | TRBJ2-1 | TRBV4-2 | 16 | TRBD2
TGCAGCGTTGAAGATCCGTCCTTTAGCGGGAGCTCCTACAATGAGCAGTTCTTC | CSVEDPSFSGSSYNEQFF | few | TRBJ2-1 | TRBV29-1 | 18 | TRBD2
TGCAGTGCTAGAGATCCACTGGGCGAGACCCAGTACTTC | CSARDPLGETQYF | many | TRBJ2-5 | TRBV20-1 | 13 | .
TGCAGCGTTGAAGTGTTTGACAGGGCGAGTGGCTACACCTTC | CSVEVFDRASGYTF | medium-sized | TRBJ1-2 | TRBV29-1 | 14 | TRBD1
TGCAGCGTTTCGGTCTATACGGGCTACACCTTC | CSVSVYTGYTF | . | TRBJ1-2 | TRBV29-1 | 11 | .
TGTGCCAGCAGCCCATTAAGCGGGATTCCGGATGAGCAGTTCTTC | CASSPLSGIPDEQFF | . | TRBJ2-1 | TRBV11-3 | 15 | TRBD2
TGTGCCAGCAGCCTACTCCCGGACTCCTACAATGAGCAGTTCTTC | CASSLLPDSYNEQFF | medium-sized | TRBJ2-1 | TRBV3-1 | 15 | .
TGTGCCAGCAGCTCGGGGACTAGCGGGGGCCCCCAGTACTTC | CASSSGTSGGPQYF | many | TRBJ2-5 | TRBV7-2 | 14 | TRBD2
TGTGCCAGCAGCCTTTCCGTCAGGGTACACGAGCAGTACTTC | CASSLSVRVHEQYF | medium-sized | TRBJ2-7 | TRBV7-2 | 14 | .